Listed here is a single TCR beta chain. This sample was taken from a study of OX40 agonist ivuxolimab in advanced cancers. Study at large: Patient treatment consisted of intravenous ivuxolimab administration every 2 weeks at 0.01 to 10 mg/kg.

Germline loops: CDR1 SGHNT, CDR2 YYREEE (reference sequence). This CDR3 spans 14 amino acids. V was shortened by 2 bases and J by 3 bases, with 11 bases between the two germline ends. Here immunoSEQ multiplex PCR was the method, and the copy in TCRdb shows in-frame clones only, minus some. Among 60,000 to 85,000 clones listed, around 86% were seen once. The sequenced sample was CD4+ or CD8+ T cells sorted from blood, obtained in a trial of the OX40 agonist ivuxolimab. This sequence joins TRBV5-4 and TRBJ1-2; D may be TRBD1 (5 bases). This clonotype originated in an adult with an advanced solid tumor such as melanoma, head and neck, liver or kidney cancer. CDR3 sequence: CASSLMLGDYGYTF. The CDR3, as DNA: TGTGCCAGCAGCTTAATGTTGGGGGACTATGGCTACACCTTC.